This TCR beta chain was identified during a study of T cells after yellow fever vaccination. One entry per CDR3 protein, called by TCRdb with MiXCR from the 5' RACE reads. This table has a few hundred thousand distinct CDR3 sequences, less than 9% appearing once. Trimming removed 5 bases at V and 3 bases at J, with 19 bases between. Germline values: CDR1 SGHAT, CDR2 FQNNGV. This CDR3 is built from 16 residues. This clonotype has a handful of counts. The chain joins TRBV11-2 to TRBJ2-5; D is perhaps TRBD1 or TRBD2 (5 bases each). This TCR was recovered from a man aged 25-45 years who received the YFV17D yellow fever vaccine. This sample comprised CD4+ T cells sorted from PBMCs, obtained 15 days after the yellow fever booster vaccination. DNA of the CDR3: TGTGCCAGCAGCCAAAACGCCGGGACGAGCAAAGAGACCCAGTACTTC. Its protein is CASSQNAGTSKETQYF.